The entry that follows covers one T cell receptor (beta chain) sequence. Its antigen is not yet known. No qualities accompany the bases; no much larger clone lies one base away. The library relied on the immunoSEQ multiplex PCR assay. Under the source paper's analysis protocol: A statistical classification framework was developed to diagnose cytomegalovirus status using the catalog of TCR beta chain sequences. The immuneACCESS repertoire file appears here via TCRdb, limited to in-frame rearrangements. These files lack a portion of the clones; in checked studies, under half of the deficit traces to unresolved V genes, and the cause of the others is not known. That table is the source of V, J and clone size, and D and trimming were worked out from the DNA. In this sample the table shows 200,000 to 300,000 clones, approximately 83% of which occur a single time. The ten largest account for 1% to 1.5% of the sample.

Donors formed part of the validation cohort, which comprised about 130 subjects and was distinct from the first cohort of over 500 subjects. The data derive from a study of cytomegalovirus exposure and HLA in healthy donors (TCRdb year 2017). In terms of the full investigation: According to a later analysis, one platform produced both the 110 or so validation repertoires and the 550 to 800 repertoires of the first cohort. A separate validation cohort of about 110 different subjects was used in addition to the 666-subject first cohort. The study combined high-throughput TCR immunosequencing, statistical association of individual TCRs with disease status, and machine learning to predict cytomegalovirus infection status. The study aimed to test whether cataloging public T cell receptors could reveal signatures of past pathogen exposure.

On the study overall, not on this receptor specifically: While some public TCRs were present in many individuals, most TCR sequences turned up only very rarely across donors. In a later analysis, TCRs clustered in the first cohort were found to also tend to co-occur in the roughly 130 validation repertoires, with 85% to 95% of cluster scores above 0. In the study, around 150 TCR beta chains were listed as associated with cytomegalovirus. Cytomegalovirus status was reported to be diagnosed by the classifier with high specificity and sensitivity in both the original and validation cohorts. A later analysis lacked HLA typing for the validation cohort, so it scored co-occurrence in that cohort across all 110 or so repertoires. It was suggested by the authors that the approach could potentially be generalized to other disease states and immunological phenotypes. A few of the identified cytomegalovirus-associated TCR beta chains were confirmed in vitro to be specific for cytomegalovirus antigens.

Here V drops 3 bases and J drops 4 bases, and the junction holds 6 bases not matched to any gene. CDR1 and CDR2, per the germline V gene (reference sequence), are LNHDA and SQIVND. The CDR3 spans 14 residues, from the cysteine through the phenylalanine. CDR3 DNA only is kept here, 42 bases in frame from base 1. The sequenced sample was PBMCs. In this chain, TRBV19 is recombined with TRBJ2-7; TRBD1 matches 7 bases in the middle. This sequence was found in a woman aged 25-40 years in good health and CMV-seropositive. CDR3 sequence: CASSMGTVTYEQYF. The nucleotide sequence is TGTGCCAGTAGTATGGGGACAGTTACATACGAGCAGTACTTC.